This T cell receptor beta chain was found in a study of cytomegalovirus exposure and HLA in healthy donors (TCRdb year 2017). Regarding the complete study: An earlier analysis of several hundred of the donors reported approximately 300 Gb of sequence data and 100 million to 120 million unique TCR beta sequences obtained from some 200 million T cells. An early release that covered about 600 HLA-typed donors contained approximately 300 gigabases of sequencing data and about 93 million unique TCR sequences. Of the 398 genotyped donors, about 80% fell in the genetic ancestry cluster associated with self-reported Caucasian donors. The study aimed to test whether cataloging public T cell receptors could reveal signatures of past pathogen exposure. Using immunosequencing, the study profiled T cell repertoires from about 650 subjects and related those repertoires to cytomegalovirus serostatus. In addition to the first cohort of 666 subjects, a separate validation cohort of 130 or so different subjects was used. To predict cytomegalovirus infection status, the study combined high-throughput TCR immunosequencing, statistical association of individual TCRs with disease status, and machine learning. In a later analysis, previously published TCR beta repertoires from roughly 710 donors were re-analyzed and high-resolution HLA genotyping was added so that TCR occurrence patterns could be studied. The later analysis used no new phenotypic data to find candidate immune exposures, relying instead on TCR beta sequences and their occurrence across donors. An earlier analysis of some 600 of the donors applied high-throughput TCR beta sequencing to assess whether each TCR beta V gene segment acted as functional or pseudogenic. Donor age, sex, ethnicity and CMV serostatus were compiled together with the repertoire data. A later genetic analysis used genome-wide SNP genotypes for about three fifths of the 666 donors, treating that subset as a discovery cohort. Every discovery cohort repertoire had been produced on one sequencing platform. Class I and class II HLA loci were covered by the typing at four-digit resolution. Typing coverage differed by locus: A, B, C, DRB1 and DQB1 were typed in about 620-640 donors, DQA1 in roughly 500, DPA1 in approximately 600, and DPB1 in around 440. Because of strong linkage in the cohort, roughly five DR-DQ haplotypes were treated as single units for association and clustering. Among a few hundred genotyped donors of the cohort, an average of roughly 240,000 unique TCR beta nucleotide sequences were sequenced per donor, around 20% of them non-productive. Paper-wide results and their limitations: At a false discovery rate of 0.05, a later analysis linked around 15,000 TCR beta sequences to specific HLA alleles. In a later genetic analysis, fewer N-insertions in productive TCRs were reported among donors in an Asian-associated ancestry cluster than the roughly 670-donor mean. In both the original and validation cohorts, the classifier was reported to diagnose cytomegalovirus status with high specificity and sensitivity. A later genetic analysis associated a missense DCLRE1C variant with V-gene and J-gene trimming of TCR beta chains, and an independent cohort replicated the association. The earlier analysis of 587 of the donors excluded fewer than 20 rarely observed V segments, including chromosome 9 orphons, because counts were too low. Most TCR sequences were seen in very few donors, while some public TCRs were found in many individuals. According to a later analysis, most CMV-associated TCR beta chains appeared to be HLA-restricted, and the HLA associations seemed to be driven largely by CMV exposure. In vitro tests confirmed that a few of the cytomegalovirus-associated TCR beta chains recognize cytomegalovirus antigens. The authors suggested that the approach could potentially be extended to other disease states and immunological phenotypes. When HLA alleles, especially DR and DQ, strongly co-occurred, TCR associations were difficult to assign to individual alleles. Several of the top co-occurrence clusters appeared to be linked to parvovirus B19, influenza, CMV and Epstein-Barr virus, according to a later analysis. A later analysis found that TCR association rates varied across HLA loci, with DRB1 alleles showing the most associated TCRs and HLA-C alleles the fewest. The sequencing pipeline was judged likely to have produced a cluster of highly shared sequence variants as a technical artifact. This cohort had only TCR beta chains sequenced, and the lack of alpha or paired-chain data limited which features could be detected. A later analysis found that HLA-associated TCR beta chains were more clonally expanded and had lower generation probabilities than equally common non-associated chains. An earlier analysis of some 560 of the donors showed that most TCR beta V segments appeared in productive rearrangements either about 87% or about 30% of the time, which broadly matched IMGT annotations. Linkage disequilibrium might explain the correlated functional status among segregating V segments, but an unknown experimental factor could not be ruled out. Roughly uniform sequencing depth across donors was assumed in presence/absence analyses, although this assumption may not hold. For the cohort, immune exposure information was limited to CMV serostatus. A further reported finding was that TCR beta sequences accurately predicted the HLA-A and HLA-B alleles for most subjects in the first cohort. The 87-base-pair reads could not distinguish some IMGT-functional V segments, including TRBV6-2 and TRBV6-3, so those segments were excluded. A total of roughly 160 TCR beta chains were listed by the study as associated with cytomegalovirus. Because HLA typing was missing for some donors at each locus, association tests included only the typed subset.

The library was generated by the immunoSEQ multiplex PCR assay. A mixture of 60 forward primers for TCR Vbeta segments and 13 reverse primers for TCR Jbeta segments was used in the multiplex PCR. Amplification of the CDR3 region of rearranged TCR beta genes was performed with a multiplex PCR assay on genomic DNA. The amplified TCR beta libraries were sequenced on the Illumina HiSeq System as 87-base-pair reads. The study's own analysis went as follows. A later analysis counted tens of millions of unique TCR beta chains across the 650 to 700 repertoires, and approximately 11 million of these chains were shared by at least two donors. A nearest-neighbor algorithm error-corrected the raw reads and collapsed the reads into unique sequences, merging closely related sequences to remove PCR and sequencing errors. V, D and J gene segments were assigned by aligning CDR3 sequences to IMGT reference sequences. Each retained sequence needed at least a six-nucleotide match to both a V gene segment and a J gene segment. A rearrangement was called productive if the CDR3 had no stop codons and remained in frame with V and J, and every other rearrangement was called non-productive. Following IMGT convention, CDR3 was defined as the stretch from the second conserved V-encoded cysteine up to the conserved J-encoded phenylalanine. The earlier analysis of more than 450 of the donors excluded sequences that lacked an unambiguous match to a single V gene segment. In an earlier analysis of some 590 of the donors, V segments were called functional above 56.7% productive rearrangements and were called segregating when the between-donor standard deviation exceeded 5%. A statistical classification framework was developed to diagnose cytomegalovirus status using the catalog of TCR beta chain sequences. In a later analysis, TCR nucleotide sequences were compared against IMGT/GENE-DB human TR gene sequences so that V and J genes could be assigned. In a later analysis, CDR3 sequences and most-parsimonious VDJ recombination scenarios were assigned using the TCRdist pipeline. A later analysis defined each TCR beta chain by its CDR3 amino acid sequence plus V-gene family, and excluded reads lacking a unique V-gene family. As a way to deal with suspected cross-contamination and a sequencing artifact, a later analysis dropped hundreds of nucleotide sequences that were highly shared and had low generation probability. In a later analysis, a clonal expansion index for each public chain was calculated from normalized within-repertoire ranks of inferred template counts. In a later analysis, generation probabilities were computed using a VDJ recombination model fitted to out-of-frame rearrangements, and the results were checked against IGoR. A later analysis scored TCR-TCR, TCR-HLA and TCR-CMV co-occurrence with hypergeometric tests, applying a repertoire-size bias correction to TCR pairs. A later analysis estimated false discovery rates by permuting HLA or CMV assignments 20 times. In a later analysis, co-occurring TCRs were grouped using DBSCAN, and TCRdist sequence similarity was added for clustering within HLA-allele-positive subsets. For co-occurrence clustering, repertoires with fewer than 30,000 or more than 120,000 public chains were excluded, along with 4 to 6 repertoires with anomalous nucleotide sharing. TCRdb obtained this table from immuneACCESS and retained in-frame rearrangements with V and J assigned. These tables miss some clones; where compared with another copy, unresolved V genes account for less than half of the shortfall, and the remainder is unexplained. That table is the source of V, J and clone size, and D and trimming were worked out from the DNA. The sample table records around 140,000 clones; about three quarters of these occur just once. The ten top clones hold about 1.7% of the sample.

Comments on this clone: It has no known antigen specificity. Base qualities are not at hand, and no much larger clone is one base apart.

For CDR1 and CDR2, the germline V gene (reference sequence) lists GTSNPN and SVGIG. Inclusive of the bounding cysteine and phenylalanine, the CDR3 is 14 residues long. Left in the record is the CDR3 DNA by itself, 42 bases read in frame from the first base. Cut back by 1 base and 2 bases, the V and J ends lie 12 bases apart. The cohort was made up of several hundred healthy bone marrow donors. All cohort members were sampled while nominally healthy, although unrecorded immune exposures were likely present. The donor was CMV seronegative and was included in the group of hundreds of seronegative cohort members. Every donor gave a peripheral blood sample, and the peripheral blood mononuclear cells from that sample were used for TCR beta sequencing. The Qiagen DNeasy Blood Extraction Kit was used to extract genomic DNA from the blood cell samples.

This clonotype was obtained from a female donor in good health and CMV-seronegative. The source material was PBMCs. The V and J segments used are TRBV30 and TRBJ2-7; TRBD1 might be the D gene, on 6 matching bases. The nucleotide sequence reads as follows: TGTGCCTGGAGTGGCCTAGCAGGGGCCTACGAGCAGTACTTC. Protein translation: CAWSGLAGAYEQYF.